This T cell receptor (beta chain) came from a study of technical replicates of blood from a handful of donors. Trimming stripped 9 bases from V and 0 bases from J, with 8 bases between. Germline values: CDR1 MDHEN, CDR2 SYDVKM. This CDR3 has 13 amino acids. The protocol was immunoSEQ multiplex PCR, while the TCRdb copy is restricted to in-frame clones and leaves out a portion. Found here are tens of thousands of clones, around nine tenths of them singletons; the top ten hold more than 0.2%. The origin of this receptor is a human donor in good health. Sequenced input: T cells isolated from PBMCs. This chain joins TRBV28 and TRBJ1-4; D is uncertain. This chain's CDR3 is CASRRTTNEKLFF. DNA of the CDR3: TGTGCCAGTAGGCGGACAACTAATGAAAAACTGTTTTTT.